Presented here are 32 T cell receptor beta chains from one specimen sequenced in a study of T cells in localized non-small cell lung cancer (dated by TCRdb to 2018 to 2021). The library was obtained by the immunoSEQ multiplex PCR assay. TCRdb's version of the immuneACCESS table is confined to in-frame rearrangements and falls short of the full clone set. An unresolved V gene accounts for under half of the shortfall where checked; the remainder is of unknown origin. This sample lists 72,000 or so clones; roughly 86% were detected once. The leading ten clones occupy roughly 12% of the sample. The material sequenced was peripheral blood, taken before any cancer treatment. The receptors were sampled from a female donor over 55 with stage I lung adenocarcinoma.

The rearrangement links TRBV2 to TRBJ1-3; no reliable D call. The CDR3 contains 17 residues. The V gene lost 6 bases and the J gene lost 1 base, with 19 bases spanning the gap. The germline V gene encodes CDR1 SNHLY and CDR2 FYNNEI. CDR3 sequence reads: CASSPHGVGSSGNTIYF. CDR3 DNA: TGTGCCAGCAGCCCCCATGGCGTGGGGTCTTCTGGAAACACCATATATTTT.

The CDR3 reads CASSLLGRNGYTF. CDR3 sequence (DNA): TGTGCCAGCAGTTTGTTGGGAAGGAATGGCTACACCTTC. The rearrangement uses TRBV27 and TRBJ1-2; D gene unclear. This CDR3 spans 13 amino acids. Deletions cut 3 bases from V and 6 bases from J, with 11 bases between. Germline V gene data show CDR1 as MNHEY and CDR2 as SMNVEV (reference sequence).

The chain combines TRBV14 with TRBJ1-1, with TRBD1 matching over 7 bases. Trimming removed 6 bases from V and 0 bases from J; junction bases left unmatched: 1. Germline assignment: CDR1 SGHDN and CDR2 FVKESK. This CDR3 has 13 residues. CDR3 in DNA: TGTGCCAGCAGAAGGGGGCTGAACACTGAAGCTTTCTTT. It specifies CASRRGLNTEAFF.

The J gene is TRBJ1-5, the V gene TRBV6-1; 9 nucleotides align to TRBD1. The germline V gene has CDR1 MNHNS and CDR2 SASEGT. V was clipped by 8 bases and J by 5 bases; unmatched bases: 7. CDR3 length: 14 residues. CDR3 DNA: TGTGCCAGCGGAAGGGGACAGGGTTATCAGCCCCAGCATTTT. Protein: CASGRGQGYQPQHF.

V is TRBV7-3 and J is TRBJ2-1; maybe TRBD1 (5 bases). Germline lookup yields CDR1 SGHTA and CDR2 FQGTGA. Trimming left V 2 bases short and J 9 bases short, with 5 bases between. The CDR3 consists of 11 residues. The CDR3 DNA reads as TGTGCCAGCAGCTTAGGGGCTGAGCAGTTCTTC. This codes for CASSLGAEQFF.

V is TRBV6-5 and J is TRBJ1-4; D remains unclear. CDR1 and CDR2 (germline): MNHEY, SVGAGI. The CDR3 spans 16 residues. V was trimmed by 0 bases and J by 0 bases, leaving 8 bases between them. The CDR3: CASSYSGSSTNEKLFF. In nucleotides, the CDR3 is TGTGCCAGCAGTTACTCGGGATCTTCAACTAATGAAAAACTGTTTTTT.

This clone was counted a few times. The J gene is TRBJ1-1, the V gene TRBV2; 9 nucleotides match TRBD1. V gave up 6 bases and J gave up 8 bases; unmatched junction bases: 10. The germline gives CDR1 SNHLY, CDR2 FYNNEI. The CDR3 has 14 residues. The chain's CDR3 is CASSPGQGLGEAFF. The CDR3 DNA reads TGTGCCAGCAGCCCTGGACAGGGGTTGGGGGAAGCTTTCTTT.

CDR3 sequence (DNA): TGTGCCAGCTCCGCGGGGGGGTCGTGGACTGAAGCTTTCTTT. Encoded protein: CASSAGGSWTEAFF. The gene calls are TRBV27 and TRBJ1-1; TRBD1 is a possible D gene (5 bases). The V and J ends lost 8 bases and 5 bases respectively, with 18 bases between them. CDR3 length equals 14 residues. CDR1 is MNHEY, CDR2 SMNVEV, per germline (reference sequence).

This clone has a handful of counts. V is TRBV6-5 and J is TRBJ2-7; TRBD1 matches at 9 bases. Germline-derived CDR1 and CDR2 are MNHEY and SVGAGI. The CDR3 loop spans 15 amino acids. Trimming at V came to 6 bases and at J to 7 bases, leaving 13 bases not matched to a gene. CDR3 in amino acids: CASRKTGQGRGEQYF. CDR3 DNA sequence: TGTGCCAGCAGGAAAACGGGACAGGGACGCGGAGAGCAGTACTTC.

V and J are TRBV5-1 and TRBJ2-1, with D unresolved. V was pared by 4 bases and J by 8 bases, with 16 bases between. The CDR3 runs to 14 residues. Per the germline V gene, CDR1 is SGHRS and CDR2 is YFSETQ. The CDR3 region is CASSVGESGHEQFF. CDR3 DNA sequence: TGCGCCAGCAGCGTTGGAGAGTCCGGGCATGAGCAGTTCTTC.

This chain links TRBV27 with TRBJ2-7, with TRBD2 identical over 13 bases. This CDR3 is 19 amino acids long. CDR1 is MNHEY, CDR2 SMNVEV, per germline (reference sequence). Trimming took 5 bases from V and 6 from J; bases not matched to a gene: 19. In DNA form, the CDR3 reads TGTGCCAGCAGTATAGGGACTAGCGGGATTGGTGGGGGAACATCCGAGCAGTACTTC. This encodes CASSIGTSGIGGGTSEQYF.

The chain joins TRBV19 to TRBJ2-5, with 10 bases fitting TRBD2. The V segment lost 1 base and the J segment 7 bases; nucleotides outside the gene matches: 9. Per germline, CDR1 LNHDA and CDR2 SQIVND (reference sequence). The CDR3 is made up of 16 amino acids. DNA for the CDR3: TGTGCCAGTAGTATAGGAGTTGCTAGCGGGGGAGGGACCCAGTACTTC. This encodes CASSIGVASGGGTQYF. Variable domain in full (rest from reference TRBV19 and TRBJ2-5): DGGITQSPKYLFRKEGQNVTLSCEQNLNHDAMYWYRQDPGQGLRLIYYSQIVNDFQKGDIAEGYSVSREKKESFPLTVTSAQKNPTAFYLCASSIGVASGGGTQYFGPGTRLLVL.

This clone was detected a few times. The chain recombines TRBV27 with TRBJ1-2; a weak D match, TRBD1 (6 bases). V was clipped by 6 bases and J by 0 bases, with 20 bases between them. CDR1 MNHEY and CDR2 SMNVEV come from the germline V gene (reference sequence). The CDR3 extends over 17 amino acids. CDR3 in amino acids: CASSPRITGPTNYGYTF. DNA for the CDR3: TGTGCCAGCAGCCCCAGAATCACAGGGCCAACTAACTATGGCTACACCTTC.

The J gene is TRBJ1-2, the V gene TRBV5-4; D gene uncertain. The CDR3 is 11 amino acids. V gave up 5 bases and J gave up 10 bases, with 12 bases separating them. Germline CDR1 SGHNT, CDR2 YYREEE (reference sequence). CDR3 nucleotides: TGTGCCAGCAGAAGGAGAGAGTCCTACACCTTC. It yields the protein CASRRRESYTF.

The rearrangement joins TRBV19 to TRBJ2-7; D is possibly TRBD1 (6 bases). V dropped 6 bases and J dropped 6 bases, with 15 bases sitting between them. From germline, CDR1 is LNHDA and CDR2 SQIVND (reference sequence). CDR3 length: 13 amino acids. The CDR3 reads CASSDRPRGEQYF. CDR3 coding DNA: TGTGCCAGTAGCGACAGGCCGAGAGGCGAGCAGTACTTC.

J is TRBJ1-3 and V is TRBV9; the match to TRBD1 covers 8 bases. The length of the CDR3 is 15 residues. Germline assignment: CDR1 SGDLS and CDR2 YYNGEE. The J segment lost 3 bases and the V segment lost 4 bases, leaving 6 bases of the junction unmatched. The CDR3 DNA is TGTGCCAGCAGCAAAGGACAGGGCCATGGAAACACCATATATTTT. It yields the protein CASSKGQGHGNTIYF.

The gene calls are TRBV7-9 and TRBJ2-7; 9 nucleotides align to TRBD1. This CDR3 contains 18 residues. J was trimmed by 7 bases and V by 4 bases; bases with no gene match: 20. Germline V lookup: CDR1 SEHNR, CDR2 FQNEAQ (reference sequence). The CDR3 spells CASSSVPGQGTLKGEQYF. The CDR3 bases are TGTGCCAGCAGCTCCGTCCCGGGACAGGGAACCCTGAAGGGGGAGCAGTACTTC.

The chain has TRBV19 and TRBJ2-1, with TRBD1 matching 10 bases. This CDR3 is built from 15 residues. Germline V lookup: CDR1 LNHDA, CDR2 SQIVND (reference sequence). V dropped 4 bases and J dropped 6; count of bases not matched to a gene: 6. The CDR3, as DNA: TGTGCCAGTAGTAGGGACAGGGGCCCCTCCAATGAGCAGTTCTTC. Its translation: CASSRDRGPSNEQFF.

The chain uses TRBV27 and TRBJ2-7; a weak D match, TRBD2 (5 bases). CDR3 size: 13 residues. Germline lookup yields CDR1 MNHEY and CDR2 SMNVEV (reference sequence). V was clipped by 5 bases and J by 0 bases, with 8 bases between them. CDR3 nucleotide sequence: TGTGCCAGCAGTAGGAGCGGCTCCTACGAGCAGTACTTC. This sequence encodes CASSRSGSYEQYF.

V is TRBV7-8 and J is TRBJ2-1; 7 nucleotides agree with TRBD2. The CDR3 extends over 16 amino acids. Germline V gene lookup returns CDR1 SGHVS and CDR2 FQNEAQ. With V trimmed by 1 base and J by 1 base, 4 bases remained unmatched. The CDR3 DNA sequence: TGTGCCAGCAGCTTAGGCAGGACTAGGTCCTACAATGAGCAGTTCTTC. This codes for CASSLGRTRSYNEQFF.

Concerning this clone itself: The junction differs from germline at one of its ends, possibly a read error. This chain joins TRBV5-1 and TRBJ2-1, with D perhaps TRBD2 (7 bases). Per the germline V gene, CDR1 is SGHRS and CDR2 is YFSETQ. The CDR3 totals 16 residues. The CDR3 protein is CASSLDTGGSHNEQFF. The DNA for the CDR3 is TGCGCCAGCAGCTTGGATACGGGGGGCTCCCACAATGAGCAGTTCTTC.

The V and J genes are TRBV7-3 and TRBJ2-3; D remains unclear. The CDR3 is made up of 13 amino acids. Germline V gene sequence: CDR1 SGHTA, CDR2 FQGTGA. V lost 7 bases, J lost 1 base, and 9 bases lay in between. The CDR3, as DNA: TGTGCCAGCACCCTTTACGGCACAGATACGCAGTATTTT. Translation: CASTLYGTDTQYF.

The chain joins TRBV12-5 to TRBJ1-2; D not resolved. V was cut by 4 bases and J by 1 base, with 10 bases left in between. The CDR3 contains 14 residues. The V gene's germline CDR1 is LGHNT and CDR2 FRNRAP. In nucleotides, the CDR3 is TGTGCTAGTGGTTCCTCGACGGTTAACTATGGCTACACCTTC. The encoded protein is CASGSSTVNYGYTF. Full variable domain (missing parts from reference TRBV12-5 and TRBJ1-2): DARVTQTPRHKVTEMGQEVTMRCQPILGHNTVFWYRQTMMQGLELLAYFRNRAPLDDSGMPKDRFSAEMPDATLATLKIQPSEPRDSAVYFCASGSSTVNYGYTFGSGTRLTVV.

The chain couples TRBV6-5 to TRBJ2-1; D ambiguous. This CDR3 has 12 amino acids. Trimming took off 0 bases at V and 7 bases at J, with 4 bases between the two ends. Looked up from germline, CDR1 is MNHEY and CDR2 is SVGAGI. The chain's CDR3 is CASSYSGNEQFF. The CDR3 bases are TGTGCCAGCAGTTACTCGGGTAATGAGCAGTTCTTC.

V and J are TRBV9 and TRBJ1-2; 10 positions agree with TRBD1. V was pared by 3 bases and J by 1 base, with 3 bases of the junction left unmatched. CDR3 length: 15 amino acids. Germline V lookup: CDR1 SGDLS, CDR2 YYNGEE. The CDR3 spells CASSGQGAGNYGYTF. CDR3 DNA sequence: TGTGCCAGCAGCGGACAGGGGGCGGGTAACTATGGCTACACCTTC. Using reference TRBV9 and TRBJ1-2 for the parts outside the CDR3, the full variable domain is DSGVTQTPKHLITATGQRVTLRCSPRSGDLSVYWYQQSLDQGLQFLIQYYNGEERAKGNILERFSAQQFPDLHSELNLSSLELGDSALYFCASSGQGAGNYGYTFGSGTRLTVV.

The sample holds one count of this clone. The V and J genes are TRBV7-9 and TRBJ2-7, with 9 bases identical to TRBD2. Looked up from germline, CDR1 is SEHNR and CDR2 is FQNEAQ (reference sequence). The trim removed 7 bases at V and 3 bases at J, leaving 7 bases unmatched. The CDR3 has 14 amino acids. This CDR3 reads CASKVAGDFYEQYF. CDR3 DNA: TGTGCCAGCAAGGTAGCGGGGGATTTCTACGAGCAGTACTTC.

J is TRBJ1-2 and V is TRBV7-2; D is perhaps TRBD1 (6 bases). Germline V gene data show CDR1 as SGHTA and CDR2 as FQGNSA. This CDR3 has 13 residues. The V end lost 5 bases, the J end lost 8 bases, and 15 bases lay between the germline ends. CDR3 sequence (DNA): TGTGCCAGCAGCACAGGGACTGGGAGAGGCTACACCTTC. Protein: CASSTGTGRGYTF.

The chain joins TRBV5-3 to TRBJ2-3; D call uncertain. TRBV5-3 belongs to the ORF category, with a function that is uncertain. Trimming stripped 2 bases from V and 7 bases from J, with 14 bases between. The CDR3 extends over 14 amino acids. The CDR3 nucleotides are TGTGCCAGAAGCTTCATCACCCCCGCAAATACGCAGTATTTT. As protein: CARSFITPANTQYF.

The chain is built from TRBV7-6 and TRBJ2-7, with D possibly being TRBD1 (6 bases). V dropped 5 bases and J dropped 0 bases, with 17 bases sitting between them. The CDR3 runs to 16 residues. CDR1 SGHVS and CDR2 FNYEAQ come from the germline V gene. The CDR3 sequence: CASSREGRGSSYEQYF. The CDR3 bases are TGTGCCAGCAGCCGTGAAGGCAGGGGAAGCTCCTACGAGCAGTACTTC.

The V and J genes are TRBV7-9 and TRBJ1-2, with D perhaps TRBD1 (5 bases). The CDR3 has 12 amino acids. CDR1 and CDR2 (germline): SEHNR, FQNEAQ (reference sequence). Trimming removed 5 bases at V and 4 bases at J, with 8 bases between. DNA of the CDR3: TGTGCCAGCAGCGCGGGGGGCTATGGCTACACCTTC. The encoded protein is CASSAGGYGYTF.

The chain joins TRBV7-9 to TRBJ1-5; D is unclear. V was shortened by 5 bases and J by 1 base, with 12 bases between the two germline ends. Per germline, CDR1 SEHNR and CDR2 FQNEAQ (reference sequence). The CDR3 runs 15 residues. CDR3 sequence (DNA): TGTGCCAGCAGCAGAGACGCACACAGCAATCAGCCCCAGCATTTT. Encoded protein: CASSRDAHSNQPQHF.

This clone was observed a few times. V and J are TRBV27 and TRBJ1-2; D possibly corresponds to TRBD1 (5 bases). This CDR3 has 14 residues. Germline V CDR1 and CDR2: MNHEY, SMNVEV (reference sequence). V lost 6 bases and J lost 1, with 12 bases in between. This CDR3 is CASSLNRINYGYTF. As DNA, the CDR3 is TGTGCCAGCAGCCTAAACAGGATTAACTATGGCTACACCTTC.